This T cell receptor beta chain was sequenced in a study of blood T cell repertoires in COVID-19. The CDR3 is made up of 15 amino acids. J was trimmed by 8 bases and V by 6 bases; bases with no gene match: 13. Germline lookup yields CDR1 KGHSH and CDR2 LQKENI. Repertoires were generated with immunoSEQ multiplex PCR, while TCRdb's copy carries only in-frame clones and drops some. The sample yields around 50,000 clones, roughly 83% seen once. The chain joins TRBV18 to TRBJ1-2, with 9 nucleotides matching TRBD1. Sequencing was done on a sample of peripheral blood. The receptor comes from a man aged 70 or older with acute or convalescent COVID-19. In DNA form, the CDR3 reads TGTGCCAGCTCGCCGGCGGGACAGGGCCCGTTAGGCTACACCTTC. This sequence encodes CASSPAGQGPLGYTF.